This T cell receptor beta chain was documented in a study of molecular identifiers for immune sequencing clone quantification. For the study at large: Replicates involved a five-way split of RNA from roughly 21,000 or 96,000 naive CD8 cells, with sequencing of four. Study-level points and caveats: Clones of above 20 RNA copies carried over 99% of effector molecules; in naive cells they carried under 1%.

A word on this clonotype: The antigen is undetermined. Since a much larger clone is just one base distant, this may be a read error.

V lost 1 base and J 5 bases, leaving 7 bases between the germline ends. The CDR3 runs 13 residues. The germline gives CDR1 SGHDT, CDR2 YYEEEE. Naive CD8 sequencing libraries were generated from approximately 20,000 to 980,000 sorted cells, with 10%, 30% or 50% RNA as input. TCRdb fed the PCR reads into MiXCR, producing one record per CDR3 protein. The sample gives more than 250,000 distinct CDR3 sequences, 20% to 25% of which show up once; 0.81% is in the top ten. This sequence was found in a human donor in good health. Some libraries in this study had Jurkat cell RNA spiked in. Material for sequencing was naive CD8+ T cells from blood, with Jurkat cell RNA spiked in. Subset described: FACS-sorted CD8+CD4-CCR7+CD45RA+ naive T cells. The chain joins TRBV5-6 to TRBJ1-3, with D hard to call. This CDR3 is CASSLRRRNTIYF. The CDR3 DNA sequence: TGTGCCAGCAGCTTGCGGAGAAGAAACACCATATATTTT.